These 20 T cell receptor beta chains were all obtained from the same sample, sequenced in a study of monozygotic twins with inflammatory bowel disease. TCRdb reprocessed the 5' RACE reads and stores each CDR3 protein as one record, lacking DNA. The sample totals around 220,000 distinct CDR3 sequences. Sample: blood. The receptors derive from a human donor with ulcerative colitis or Crohn's disease, or a healthy co-twin of an affected twin (not recorded which).

The chain carries TRBV25-1 and TRBJ2-3; there is no DNA to check the TCRdb D call of TRBD1. This CDR3 is built from 15 residues. CDR1 is MGHDK and CDR2 is SYGVNS in the germline V gene. This CDR3 reads CASSERGRGTDTQYF.

The genes are TRBV6-5 and TRBJ1-5. The V gene's germline CDR1 is MNHEY and CDR2 SVGAGI. The CDR3 has 15 residues. CDR3 protein: CASSYRQGGREAQHF.

V is TRBV11-2 and J is TRBJ1-4; TCRdb calls TRBD1, which cannot be checked without DNA. This CDR3 has 15 residues. The germline V gene encodes CDR1 SGHAT and CDR2 FQNNGV. The CDR3 sequence is CASSAGQGYNEKLFF.

V gene TRBV4-1 combines with J gene TRBJ2-1; TCRdb gives TRBD2 as the D gene, but with no DNA this cannot be confirmed. CDR1 MGHRA and CDR2 YSYEKL come from the germline V gene. The CDR3 extends over 16 amino acids. The chain's CDR3 is CASSLTSGGASNEQFF.

This chain joins TRBV4-1 and TRBJ1-1; TCRdb outputs TRBD1, but without DNA this stays unchecked. The CDR3 totals 16 residues. Germline-derived CDR1 and CDR2 are MGHRA and YSYEKL. This chain's CDR3 is CASSQGWGRGKAEAFF.

The chain joins TRBV15 to TRBJ2-1; the D call from TCRdb, TRBD1, cannot be confirmed without DNA. This CDR3 is 13 amino acids long. Germline loops: CDR1 LNHNV, CDR2 YYDKDF (reference sequence). The CDR3 loop reads CATSILTGREQFF.

The rearrangement uses TRBV7-8 and TRBJ1-1; TCRdb names TRBD1, which stays unverified in the absence of DNA. The germline gives CDR1 SGHVS, CDR2 FQNEAQ. The CDR3 sequence is 17 residues long. CDR3 sequence reads: CASSSTPGVVFGTEAFF. The full variable domain, in which reference TRBV7-8 and TRBJ1-1 provide the parts outside the CDR3, is GAGVSQSPRYKVAKRGQDVALRCDPISGHVSLFWYQQALGQGPEFLTYFQNEAQLDKSGLPSDRFFAERPEGSVSTLKIQRTQQEDSAVYLCASSSTPGVVFGTEAFFGQGTRLTVV.

The V gene is TRBV7-2, the J gene TRBJ1-1. This CDR3 comprises 14 residues. Germline lookup yields CDR1 SGHTA and CDR2 FQGNSA. The CDR3 here is CASSAGASNTEAFF.

This CDR3 reads CASSIDSRAEAFF. V and J are TRBV19 and TRBJ1-1. CDR3 size: 13 residues. Germline V CDR1 and CDR2: LNHDA, SQIVND (reference sequence).

V is TRBV9 and J is TRBJ2-3; with no DNA, the TCRdb D assignment of TRBD2 cannot be verified. There are 17 residues in the CDR3. Germline CDR1 SGDLS, CDR2 YYNGEE. CDR3: CASSPRGPSGSTDTQYF.

The chain uses TRBV12-3 or TRBV12-4 and TRBJ1-3; TCRdb picks TRBD1, but there is no DNA to check that call. This CDR3 contains 18 residues. The CDR3 reads CASSSPRDRGYSGNTIYF.

The chain combines TRBV7-2 with TRBJ1-5. Germline V gene data show CDR1 as SGHTA and CDR2 as FQGNSA. CDR3 length: 16 amino acids. The CDR3 protein is CASSLVSGGSNQPQHF.

The chain couples TRBV5-5 to TRBJ1-4. In germline, CDR1 is SGHKS, CDR2 YYEKEE (reference sequence). The CDR3 covers 13 residues. The CDR3: CASSLDWDEKLFF.

This chain uses TRBV10-3 with TRBJ2-2. CDR1 is ENHRY and CDR2 is SYGVKD in the germline V gene. CDR3 size: 15 residues. This CDR3 is CAISGRGGNTGELFF.

This chain links TRBV5-1 with TRBJ1-2; TCRdb names TRBD1, which stays unverified in the absence of DNA. The CDR3 sequence is 15 residues long. The V gene's germline CDR1 is SGHRS and CDR2 YFSETQ. This chain's CDR3 is CASSLASGRSYGYTF.

The genes are TRBV7-7 and TRBJ2-3. CDR1 SSHAT and CDR2 FNYEAQ come from the germline V gene (reference sequence). The length of the CDR3 is 14 residues. CDR3 loop: CASSRDTITDTQYF.

The CDR3 region is CASSSGTGWTGELFF. The chain combines TRBV12-3 or TRBV12-4 with TRBJ2-2; TCRdb picks TRBD1, but there is no DNA to check that call. This CDR3 region has 15 residues.

The V gene is TRBV28, the J gene TRBJ2-5; lacking DNA, the TRBD2 call made by TCRdb goes unchecked. The CDR3 contains 11 residues. The germline CDR1 and CDR2 sequences are MDHEN and SYDVKM. This chain's CDR3 is CASKEEGTQYF.

This CDR3 reads CASSSGTANNEQFF. This chain links TRBV7-9 with TRBJ2-1; TCRdb proposes TRBD1, but this gene call is untestable without DNA. This CDR3 has 14 residues. Germline V gene lookup returns CDR1 SEHNR and CDR2 FQNEAQ (reference sequence).

This chain joins TRBV5-6 and TRBJ2-5. CDR1 SGHDT and CDR2 YYEEEE come from the germline V gene. CDR3 length: 11 amino acids. CDR3 sequence: CASSFEETQYF. The full variable domain, with the rest looked up from reference TRBV5-6 and TRBJ2-5, is DAGVTQSPTHLIKTRGQQVTLRCSPKSGHDTVSWYQQALGQGPQFIFQYYEEEERQRGNFPDRFSGHQFPNYSSELNVNALLLGDSALYLCASSFEETQYFGPGTRLLVL.